This section outlines one TCR beta chain sequence together with its context. CDR1 and CDR2 (germline): KGHSH, LQKENI. This CDR3 is built from 16 residues. Trimming stripped 1 base from V and 5 bases from J, with 12 bases between. The sample originates from a study of technical replicates of blood from a few donors. The table came from immunoSEQ multiplex PCR; TCRdb's copy has only in-frame clones and leaves some out. The sample shows tens of thousands of clones, approximately 93% of them seen only once. This clonotype was obtained from a human donor in good health. The sequencing sample was made of T cells isolated from PBMCs. This sequence joins TRBV18 and TRBJ1-6; TRBD1 might be the D (6 bases). The CDR3 DNA reads TGTGCCAGCTCACCACAAACAGGGCATCATAATTCACCCCTCCACTTT. This gives the protein CASSPQTGHHNSPLHF.